A selection of T cell receptor beta chains follows, all from one sample in a study of early stage breast cancer tumors. TCRdb's table, derived via immunoSEQ multiplex PCR, lists solely in-frame clones and lacks some. The sample lists approximately 30,000 clones; 75% to 85% were seen once. What was sequenced was blood. These receptors were collected from a person aged 55 to 70 with breast cancer. CDR3s include the opening cysteine and the closing phenylalanine or tryptophan. D genes are given only for firm matches. Size is omitted from some rows. Given values are once, few, many or a class for expanded clones.

v_gene: TRBV4-1; abundance: .; j_gene: TRBJ2-1; len: 16; d_gene: .; CDR3aa: CASSQGERSSYNEQFF; CDR3nt: TGCGCCAGCAGCCAAGGGGAGCGGAGCTCCTACAATGAGCAGTTCTTC
v_gene: TRBV12-5; abundance: .; j_gene: TRBJ2-2; len: 16; d_gene: TRBD2; CDR3aa: CASGLVTGLGVGELFF; CDR3nt: TGTGCTAGTGGTTTGGTAACAGGACTAGGGGTCGGGGAGCTGTTTTTT
v_gene: TRBV7-6; abundance: .; j_gene: TRBJ1-1; len: 15; d_gene: TRBD1; CDR3aa: CASSPGGPLGTEAFF; CDR3nt: TGTGCCAGCAGCCCAGGGGGCCCACTAGGCACTGAAGCTTTCTTT
v_gene: TRBV4-1; abundance: .; j_gene: TRBJ2-7; len: 15; d_gene: .; CDR3aa: CASSPLDSKAYEQYF; CDR3nt: TGCGCCAGCAGCCCCTTGGACAGCAAGGCGTACGAGCAGTACTTC
v_gene: TRBV6-6; abundance: .; j_gene: TRBJ2-5; len: 14; d_gene: .; CDR3aa: CASSYSIVGETQYF; CDR3nt: TGTGCCAGCAGTTACTCCATCGTCGGAGAGACCCAGTACTTC
v_gene: TRBV30; abundance: .; j_gene: TRBJ1-1; len: 13; d_gene: .; CDR3aa: CAWSVKGDTEAFF; CDR3nt: TGTGCCTGGAGTGTAAAGGGGGACACTGAAGCTTTCTTT
v_gene: TRBV9; abundance: .; j_gene: TRBJ1-1; len: 14; d_gene: .; CDR3aa: CASSTQQGNTEAFF; CDR3nt: TGTGCCAGCAGCACTCAACAGGGGAACACTGAAGCTTTCTTT
v_gene: TRBV7-8; abundance: .; j_gene: TRBJ1-5; len: 16; d_gene: TRBD1; CDR3aa: CASSTGSGGSNQPQHF; CDR3nt: TGTGCCAGCAGCACAGGCTCAGGGGGGAGCAATCAGCCCCAGCATTTT
v_gene: TRBV7-9; abundance: .; j_gene: TRBJ2-3; len: 15; d_gene: .; CDR3aa: CASSLAQGNADTQYF; CDR3nt: TGTGCCAGCAGCTTAGCACAGGGTAACGCAGATACGCAGTATTTT
v_gene: TRBV4-1; abundance: few; j_gene: TRBJ2-1; len: 15; d_gene: TRBD1; CDR3aa: CASSQGQGTYNEQFF; CDR3nt: TGCGCCAGCAGCCAGGGACAGGGTACCTACAATGAGCAGTTCTTC
v_gene: TRBV29-1; abundance: .; j_gene: TRBJ2-5; len: 14; d_gene: .; CDR3aa: CSVVGGRIQETQYF; CDR3nt: TGCAGCGTCGTTGGTGGGAGAATTCAAGAGACCCAGTACTTC
v_gene: TRBV19; abundance: .; j_gene: TRBJ2-7; len: 14; d_gene: .; CDR3aa: CASSAQGGTYEQYF; CDR3nt: TGTGCCAGTAGCGCCCAGGGGGGCACCTACGAGCAGTACTTC
v_gene: TRBV15; abundance: .; j_gene: TRBJ2-5; len: 16; d_gene: TRBD1; CDR3aa: CATSSMTGPKQETQYF; CDR3nt: TGTGCCACCAGCAGTATGACAGGGCCCAAGCAAGAGACCCAGTACTTC
v_gene: TRBV9; abundance: once; j_gene: TRBJ2-3; len: 14; d_gene: .; CDR3aa: CASSVGSRTDTQYF; CDR3nt: TGTGCCAGCAGCGTAGGTAGCCGCACAGATACGCAGTATTTT
v_gene: TRBV9; abundance: few; j_gene: TRBJ1-2; len: 12; d_gene: TRBD1; CDR3aa: CASGQESYGYTF; CDR3nt: TGTGCCAGTGGACAGGAATCCTATGGCTACACCTTC
v_gene: TRBV9; abundance: .; j_gene: TRBJ1-1; len: 14; d_gene: .; CDR3aa: CASSVTGMNTEAFF; CDR3nt: TGTGCCAGCAGCGTTACGGGAATGAACACTGAAGCTTTCTTT
v_gene: TRBV28; abundance: .; j_gene: TRBJ1-2; len: 13; d_gene: .; CDR3aa: CASLGQMVYGYTF; CDR3nt: TGTGCCAGCTTGGGGCAGATGGTCTATGGCTACACCTTC
v_gene: TRBV4-3; abundance: .; j_gene: TRBJ2-3; len: 19; d_gene: TRBD1; CDR3aa: CASSQEKFPGQVLTDTQYF; CDR3nt: TGCGCCAGCAGCCAAGAGAAATTTCCGGGACAGGTATTGACAGATACGCAGTATTTT
v_gene: TRBV9; abundance: .; j_gene: TRBJ2-7; len: 15; d_gene: .; CDR3aa: CASSQQADLPYEQYF; CDR3nt: TGTGCCAGCAGCCAGCAGGCCGACCTCCCCTACGAGCAGTACTTC
v_gene: TRBV5-8; abundance: .; j_gene: TRBJ2-3; len: 16; d_gene: TRBD2; CDR3aa: CASSLGFGGRADTQYF; CDR3nt: TGTGCCAGCAGCTTGGGGTTCGGCGGGAGGGCAGATACGCAGTATTTT
v_gene: TRBV7-2; abundance: once; j_gene: TRBJ2-7; len: 13; d_gene: .; CDR3aa: CASSLAEGYEQYF; CDR3nt: TGTGCCAGCAGCTTAGCGGAGGGCTACGAGCAGTACTTC
v_gene: TRBV10-3; abundance: .; j_gene: TRBJ1-1; len: 12; d_gene: .; CDR3aa: CAIMQGNTEAFF; CDR3nt: TGTGCCATCATGCAGGGGAACACTGAAGCTTTCTTT
v_gene: TRBV7-9; abundance: few; j_gene: TRBJ1-1; len: 16; d_gene: TRBD1; CDR3aa: CASSSPTGVGTPEAFF; CDR3nt: TGTGCCAGCAGTTCCCCGACAGGGGTAGGCACCCCTGAAGCTTTCTTT
v_gene: TRBV27; abundance: few; j_gene: TRBJ2-1; len: 12; d_gene: .; CDR3aa: CASSTGYNEQFF; CDR3nt: TGTGCCAGCAGTACAGGTTACAATGAGCAGTTCTTC
v_gene: TRBV9; abundance: .; j_gene: TRBJ2-1; len: 14; d_gene: .; CDR3aa: CASSVEPPAQEQFF; CDR3nt: TGTGCCAGCAGCGTAGAGCCTCCCGCACAGGAGCAGTTCTTC
v_gene: TRBV15; abundance: .; j_gene: TRBJ1-2; len: 12; d_gene: .; CDR3aa: CATSRDNNGYTF; CDR3nt: TGTGCCACCAGCAGGGACAACAATGGCTACACCTTC